This T cell receptor (beta chain) was identified during a study of Ad26.COV2.S vaccination and SARS-CoV-2 variants. Study overall: Intramuscular Ad26.COV2.S at 5x10^10 or 1x10^11 viral particles. Whole-study results and caveats: Possible underestimation of total T cell responses by the TCR breadth and depth analyses was noted. Those who received vaccine or placebo ended up with similar non-spike TCR breadth.

Data came from immunoSEQ multiplex PCR; TCRdb stores just in-frame clones and leaves some out. The profile shows 500,000 or so clones, roughly nine tenths of them singletons. Regarding this clone: Its target is unknown.

The sample's treatment: roughly 20 received Ad26.COV2.S at low or high dose, single or two shots; about five received placebo; per-sample allocation not given. Collection of samples fell on day 63 after the first vaccine or placebo injection. V was trimmed by 4 bases and J by 6 bases, leaving 20 bases between them. The CDR3 consists of 15 residues. Germline V gene sequence: CDR1 SGDLS, CDR2 YYNGEE. The rearrangement links TRBV9 to TRBJ2-7, with D possibly matching TRBD1 (6 bases). Sequenced material: peripheral blood, taken in a trial of Ad26.COV2.S vaccine versus placebo. The receptor was isolated from a person between 18 and 59 years old who received the Ad26.COV2.S COVID-19 vaccine or a placebo. The CDR3 reads CASSPWDTDPSEQYF. The CDR3 region has the DNA TGTGCCAGCAGCCCATGGGACACTGACCCATCCGAGCAGTACTTC. The full variable domain, its missing parts supplied by reference TRBV9 and TRBJ2-7, is DSGVTQTPKHLITATGQRVTLRCSPRSGDLSVYWYQQSLDQGLQFLIQYYNGEERAKGNILERFSAQQFPDLHSELNLSSLELGDSALYFCASSPWDTDPSEQYFGPGTRLTVT.